The next 11 T cell receptor beta chains were all read from a single sample in a study of immune evolution from preneoplasia to lung adenocarcinoma. Produced via immunoSEQ multiplex PCR; TCRdb's table is partial and in-frame only. The profile shows about 4,500 clones, less than 85% of them singletons. Source material: FFPE invasive lung adenocarcinoma tissue. The origin of the receptors is a person aged 40 to 65 with lung adenocarcinoma. Some clones in this sample may be carry-over from other donors' samples.

The rearrangement links TRBV30 to TRBJ1-5; 7 bases fit TRBD1. After removal of 0 bases from V and 0 bases from J, the junction contained 8 bases not matched to a gene. Germline lookup yields CDR1 GTSNPN and CDR2 SVGIG (reference sequence). The CDR3 has 17 amino acids. The CDR3 reads CAWSVRTGVYSNQPQHF. The CDR3, as DNA: TGTGCCTGGAGTGTAAGGACAGGTGTTTATAGCAATCAGCCCCAGCATTTT.

J is TRBJ1-4 and V is TRBV5-6; 7 bases are shared with TRBD1. The V segment lost 4 bases and the J segment 6 bases; nucleotides outside the gene matches: 6. CDR1 is SGHDT, CDR2 YYEEEE, per germline. This CDR3 spans 14 amino acids. CDR3 DNA sequence: TGTGCCAGCAGCCGGGACAGAATGGATGAAAAACTGTTTTTT. Encoded protein: CASSRDRMDEKLFF.

The chain joins TRBV5-1 to TRBJ1-5; the match to TRBD1 covers 10 bases. The CDR3 is 15 amino acids. Looked up from germline, CDR1 is SGHRS and CDR2 is YFSETQ. V gave up 0 bases and J gave up 4 bases; unmatched junction bases: 1. The CDR3 loop is CASSLGTGGNQPQHF. CDR3 in DNA: TGCGCCAGCAGCTTGGGGACAGGGGGTAATCAGCCCCAGCATTTT.

This chain connects TRBV18 to TRBJ2-7, with D possibly TRBD1 on 6 matching bases. This CDR3 spans 14 amino acids. The V end lost 6 bases, the J end lost 2 bases, and 14 bases lay between the germline ends. Germline V gene lookup returns CDR1 KGHSH and CDR2 LQKENI. The CDR3 region has the DNA TGTGCCAGCTCTCGACCGGGACACACCTACGAGCAGTACTTC. Amino acid sequence: CASSRPGHTYEQYF.

The chain uses TRBV10-3 and TRBJ1-2; no clear D. Germline loops: CDR1 ENHRY, CDR2 SYGVKD. The V end lost 3 bases, the J end lost 4 bases, and 21 bases lay between the germline ends. The CDR3 is 17 amino acids. Here the CDR3 reads CAISESTGGPQRYGYTF. CDR3 nucleotides: TGTGCCATCAGTGAAAGTACCGGTGGACCGCAGCGCTATGGCTACACCTTC.

The chain links TRBV7-2 to TRBJ2-1; tentatively, D is TRBD2 (5 bases). Per germline, CDR1 SGHTA and CDR2 FQGNSA. V lost 1 base to trimming and J lost 5 bases, with 12 bases between them. This CDR3 spans 15 amino acids. The CDR3 here is CASSLVGGSNNEQFF. CDR3 DNA: TGTGCCAGCAGCTTAGTTGGCGGGTCTAACAATGAGCAGTTCTTC.

The rearrangement links TRBV19 to TRBJ1-2; no clear D gene. The V gene lost 5 bases and the J gene lost 8 bases, with 15 bases spanning the gap. The germline CDR1 and CDR2 sequences are LNHDA and SQIVND (reference sequence). The CDR3 contains 13 residues. This CDR3 reads CASSSLDVGGYTF. The CDR3 DNA sequence: TGTGCCAGTAGTTCTTTGGACGTGGGGGGCTACACCTTC.

This chain links TRBV30 with TRBJ2-7; 9 bases align to TRBD1. Germline values: CDR1 GTSNPN, CDR2 SVGIG (reference sequence). This CDR3 has 12 amino acids. Germline trimming cut 4 bases from V and 12 bases from J; bases unmatched to any gene: 10. As DNA, the CDR3 is TGTGCCTGGACCTTCGGGGACAGGGCCATGTACTTC. Its protein is CAWTFGDRAMYF. Full variable domain (missing parts from reference TRBV30 and TRBJ2-7): SQTIHQWPATLVQPVGSPLSLECTVEGTSNPNLYWYRQAAGRGLQLLFYSVGIGQISSEVPQNLSASRPQDRQFILSSKKLLLSDSGFYLCAWTFGDRAMYFGPGTRLTVT.

The J gene is TRBJ1-1, the V gene TRBV4-1, with a tentative D call TRBD1 (6 bases). The germline gives CDR1 MGHRA, CDR2 YSYEKL. This CDR3 spans 14 amino acids. V lost 4 bases to trimming and J lost 2 bases, with 11 bases between them. The CDR3 DNA reads TGCGCCAGCAGCCCCCGACAGGATAACACTGAAGCTTTCTTT. As protein: CASSPRQDNTEAFF.

The V call is TRBV7-2, the J call TRBJ2-3; the D is unclear. CDR3 size: 16 residues. Germline V gene lookup returns CDR1 SGHTA and CDR2 FQGNSA. The ends were cut back, 1 base at V and 2 bases at J, with 13 bases in the middle. CDR3 nucleotides: TGTGCCAGCAGCTTAGTAATAGTGGGGAACACAGATACGCAGTATTTT. As protein: CASSLVIVGNTDTQYF.

A few counts support this clone. The chain's CDR3 is CASSPLTGRSGYTF. CDR3 DNA: TGTGCCAGCAGTCCCTTGACAGGGAGGAGTGGCTACACCTTC. This rearrangement joins TRBV28 to TRBJ1-2; 7 bases are shared with TRBD1. Trimming removed 5 bases from V and 7 bases from J; junction bases left unmatched: 10. CDR3 length: 14 residues. The germline gives CDR1 MDHEN, CDR2 SYDVKM.